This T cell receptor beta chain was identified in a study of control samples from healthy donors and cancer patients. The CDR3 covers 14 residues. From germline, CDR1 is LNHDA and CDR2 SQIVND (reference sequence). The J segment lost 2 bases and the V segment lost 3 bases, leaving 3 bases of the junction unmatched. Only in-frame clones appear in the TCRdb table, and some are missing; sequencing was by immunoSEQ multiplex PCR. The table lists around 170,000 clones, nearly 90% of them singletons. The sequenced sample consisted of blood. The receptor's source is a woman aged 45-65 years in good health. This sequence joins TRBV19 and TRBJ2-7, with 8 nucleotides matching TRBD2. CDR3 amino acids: CASSMRGEAYEQYF. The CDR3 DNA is TGTGCCAGTAGTATGCGGGGGGAAGCCTACGAGCAGTACTTC.